A single sample gave rise to the 14 T cell receptor beta chains below, sequenced in a study of control samples from healthy donors and cancer patients. Here immunoSEQ multiplex PCR was the method, and the copy in TCRdb shows in-frame clones only, minus some. The table includes 120,000 to 150,000 clones, 93% detected once. Sequencing used blood. These receptors came from a young man in good health.

The CDR3 bases are TGCGCCAGCAGCTCGGAAATAGCGGGAAGTGGGACCGGGGAGCTGTTTTTT. It is translated as CASSSEIAGSGTGELFF. The rearrangement links TRBV5-1 to TRBJ2-2, with 8 bases matching TRBD2. The germline V gene has CDR1 SGHRS and CDR2 YFSETQ. The V gene end was trimmed by 3 bases and the J gene end by 5 bases; junction bases not matched to a gene: 12. The CDR3 spans 17 residues.

V usage is TRBV9 and J usage is TRBJ1-1; unclear D gene. Germline V lookup: CDR1 SGDLS, CDR2 YYNGEE. V lost 3 bases and J 5 bases, leaving 11 bases between the germline ends. The CDR3 runs 13 residues. Written as DNA, the CDR3 is TGTGCCAGCAGCGCAGGATTGGGGACTGAAGCTTTCTTT. This translates into CASSAGLGTEAFF.

The gene calls are TRBV11-2 and TRBJ2-2; no clear D. V was clipped by 1 base and J by 0 bases, with 12 bases between them. CDR1 and CDR2 from the germline V gene are SGHAT and FQNNGV. The CDR3 has 17 amino acids. The DNA of the CDR3 is TGTGCCAGCAGCTTAGTCCGGATTTCGGCGAACACCGGGGAGCTGTTTTTT. This gives the protein CASSLVRISANTGELFF. Full variable domain (rest looked up from reference TRBV11-2 and TRBJ2-2): EAGVAQSPRYKIIEKRQSVAFWCNPISGHATLYWYQQILGQGPKLLIQFQNNGVVDDSQLPKDRFSAERLKGVDSTLKIQPAKLEDSAVYLCASSLVRISANTGELFFGEGSRLTVL.

This clone has just one count. The chain recombines TRBV27 with TRBJ1-6; D gene uncertain. CDR1 and CDR2 from the germline V gene are MNHEY and SMNVEV (reference sequence). The CDR3 is 16 residues long. V lost 6 bases and J 0 bases, leaving 12 bases between the germline ends. CDR3 sequence: CASRGGSSSYNSPLHF. The CDR3 bases are TGTGCCAGCAGAGGAGGTTCCAGCTCCTATAATTCACCCCTCCACTTT.

This sequence joins TRBV11-2 and TRBJ2-1; 7 bases map to TRBD2. The germline V gene encodes CDR1 SGHAT and CDR2 FQNNGV. The CDR3 has 15 amino acids. The V segment lost 3 bases and the J segment 3 bases; nucleotides outside the gene matches: 5. The CDR3: CASSLWEGLYNEQFF. CDR3 coding DNA: TGTGCCAGCAGCTTGTGGGAGGGCCTCTACAATGAGCAGTTCTTC.

The chain couples TRBV6-5 to TRBJ1-1; D is unresolved. V gave up 4 bases and J gave up 2 bases, with 8 bases separating them. CDR3 length: 13 residues. Germline assignment: CDR1 MNHEY and CDR2 SVGAGI. DNA of the CDR3: TGTGCCAGCAGTTCGGGAATTAACACTGAAGCTTTCTTT. It yields the protein CASSSGINTEAFF.

To note about this clone: One junction end does not reproduce the germline sequence, and a read error may be involved. CDR3: CAISGGLVTDTQYF. The CDR3 DNA sequence: TGTGCCATCAGTGGGGGGTTAGTCACAGATACGCAGTATTTT. The rearrangement uses TRBV6-6 and TRBJ2-3; possibly TRBD2 for D (6 bases). The CDR3 is 14 residues long. From germline, CDR1 is MNHNY and CDR2 SVGAGI (reference sequence).

This clone occurred a few times. J is TRBJ1-5 and V is TRBV19, with TRBD1 matching 9 bases. The CDR3 covers 18 residues. V was pared by 5 bases and J by 2 bases, with 13 bases of the junction left unmatched. Germline V CDR1 and CDR2: LNHDA, SQIVND (reference sequence). CDR3 DNA sequence: TGTGCCAGTAGTCTTAATCCGGGACAGGGCGTTGGCAATCAGCCCCAGCATTTT. Translated, it gives CASSLNPGQGVGNQPQHF.

This rearrangement joins TRBV6-1 to TRBJ1-5; D remains unclear. The CDR3 covers 13 residues. CDR1 is MNHNS and CDR2 is SASEGT in the germline V gene. Trimming pared 2 bases from V and 0 bases from J, leaving 2 bases between. This CDR3 reads CASSERSNQPQHF. CDR3 DNA sequence: TGTGCCAGCAGTGAACGTAGCAATCAGCCCCAGCATTTT.

The V call is TRBV5-1, the J call TRBJ1-4; D not resolved. From germline, CDR1 is SGHRS and CDR2 YFSETQ. This CDR3 has 15 amino acids. Trimming pared 0 bases from V and 4 bases from J, leaving 10 bases between. As DNA, the CDR3 is TGCGCCAGCAGCTTGGGAGTCGCGGGTAATGAAAAACTGTTTTTT. Its protein is CASSLGVAGNEKLFF.

V gene TRBV5-1 combines with J gene TRBJ1-1, with 7 bases that match TRBD1. The CDR3 is made up of 16 amino acids. Looked up from germline, CDR1 is SGHRS and CDR2 is YFSETQ. Trimming cost V 1 base and J 0 bases; bases outside gene matches: 6. CDR3 DNA: TGCGCCAGCAGCTTGACAGGACAGGCAATGAACACTGAAGCTTTCTTT. It specifies CASSLTGQAMNTEAFF.

The chain couples TRBV28 to TRBJ2-3, with no clear D. The V and J ends lost 5 bases and 1 base respectively, with 16 bases between them. This CDR3 spans 16 amino acids. Germline loops: CDR1 MDHEN, CDR2 SYDVKM. CDR3 amino acids: CASSPHEASRTDTQYF. CDR3 DNA sequence: TGTGCCAGCAGTCCACATGAAGCGTCACGCACAGATACGCAGTATTTT.

The gene calls are TRBV30 and TRBJ2-5; D gene ambiguous. CDR1 and CDR2 from the germline V gene are GTSNPN and SVGIG (reference sequence). Trimming shortened V by 4 bases and J by 4 bases, and 4 bases separated the two germline ends. The CDR3 runs 10 residues. This chain's CDR3 is CAWTGETQYF. The CDR3 bases are TGTGCCTGGACGGGAGAGACCCAGTACTTC. Complete variable domain (other parts from reference TRBV30 and TRBJ2-5): SQTIHQWPATLVQPVGSPLSLECTVEGTSNPNLYWYRQAAGRGLQLLFYSVGIGQISSEVPQNLSASRPQDRQFILSSKKLLLSDSGFYLCAWTGETQYFGPGTRLLVL.

CDR3 loop: CASSPRPKQGLDSGELFF. In DNA form, the CDR3 reads TGTGCCAGCTCACCACGGCCTAAACAGGGGTTGGACTCCGGGGAGCTGTTTTTT. The chain joins TRBV18 to TRBJ2-2; 7 nucleotides line up with TRBD1. The J segment lost 6 bases and the V segment lost 1 base, leaving 14 bases of the junction unmatched. The germline V gene has CDR1 KGHSH and CDR2 LQKENI. The length of the CDR3 is 18 residues.